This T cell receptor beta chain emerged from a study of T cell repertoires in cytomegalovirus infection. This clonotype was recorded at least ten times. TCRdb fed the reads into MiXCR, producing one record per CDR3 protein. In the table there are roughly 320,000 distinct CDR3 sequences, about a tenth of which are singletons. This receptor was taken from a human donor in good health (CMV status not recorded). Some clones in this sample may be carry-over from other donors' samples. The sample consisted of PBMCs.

CDR3 nucleotide sequence: TGTGCCAGCAGTCCCGGGACAACTCAAGAGACCCAGTACTTC. This sequence encodes CASSPGTTQETQYF. The rearrangement joins TRBV12-3 or TRBV12-4 to TRBJ2-5, with D tentatively TRBD1 (6 bases). The CDR3 spans 14 residues. Trimming stripped 5 bases from V and 2 bases from J, with 12 bases between.